Below, one TCR beta chain is given with its context. Its antigen is unknown. This sample is part of a study of shared clonotypes between healthy human individuals. General study results and limits: Clonotype sharing among the donors was expected to vary with sequencing depth. Larger estimated richness was generally recorded for naive subsets relative to memory subsets. Rarefaction indicated that sorted-subset sequencing remained incomplete although depth was large. Unshared clonotypes carried lower generation probabilities than those common to all four donors.

Sequenced by immunoSEQ multiplex PCR; TCRdb stores in-frame clones only, minus some. Altogether under 850,000 clones are present, around 93% being singletons, with the ten largest covering 20% to 30%. Positive CCR7 selection of CD45RO-negative cells yielded the naive CD8 cells, and terminally differentiated effector memory CD45RA+ cells were excluded. Sequenced: naive CD8+ T cells sorted from blood. The clonotype comes from a man aged 25 to 40 in good health.

The CDR3 protein is CASNIPRGSLETQYF. In DNA form, the CDR3 reads TGTGCCAGCAATATCCCCCGGGGCTCTCTAGAGACCCAGTACTTC. The rearrangement uses TRBV2 and TRBJ2-5; D tentatively reads TRBD1 or TRBD2 (5 bases each). The ends were cut back, 7 bases at V and 4 bases at J, with 19 bases in the middle. CDR1 is SNHLY, CDR2 FYNNEI, per germline. The CDR3 has 15 residues.